Below, 10 T cell receptor beta chains from the same sample are listed, as sequenced in a study of shared clonotypes between healthy human individuals. Libraries were prepared by immunoSEQ multiplex PCR; TCRdb keeps only in-frame clonotypes and omits some of them. The sample has approximately 940,000 clones; 76% are singletons. The sample was memory CD4+ T cells sorted from blood. Subset meaning: CD45RA-negative fraction. The receptors were sampled from a man between 18 and 35 years old in good health.

V gene TRBV29-1 combines with J gene TRBJ2-5, with 11 bases aligning to TRBD2. Germline CDR1 is SQVTM and CDR2 is ANQGSEA. V gave up 7 bases and J gave up 5 bases; unmatched junction bases: 9. This CDR3 has 14 amino acids. This CDR3 is CSGALAGGYETQYF. The DNA of the CDR3 is TGCAGCGGAGCCTTAGCGGGAGGGTACGAGACCCAGTACTTC.

The chain employs TRBV6-5 and TRBJ1-2, with D perhaps TRBD1 (5 bases). V lost 6 bases and J lost 7, with 18 bases in between. CDR3 length: 14 residues. The V gene's germline CDR1 is MNHEY and CDR2 SVGAGI. The DNA for the CDR3 is TGTGCCAGCAGCGGGGGAAAATCGGGGAGTGGCTACACCTTC. Translation gives CASSGGKSGSGYTF.

As DNA, the CDR3 is TGTGCCAGTAGTATAGTGGGAATTGGCAATCAGCCCCAGCATTTT. Protein: CASSIVGIGNQPQHF. J is TRBJ1-5 and V is TRBV19; no firm D call. The CDR3 is 15 amino acids. Germline assignment: CDR1 LNHDA and CDR2 SQIVND (reference sequence). V was cut by 1 base and J by 2 bases, with 9 bases left in between.

The rearrangement uses TRBV30 and TRBJ2-6; D not resolved. Between the trimmed V and J ends, which lost 4 bases and 0 bases, there was a span of 7 bases. In germline, CDR1 is GTSNPN, CDR2 SVGIG (reference sequence). This CDR3 has 14 residues. The CDR3 spells CAWKRVSGANVLTF. In DNA, the CDR3 is TGTGCCTGGAAACGCGTCTCTGGGGCCAACGTCCTGACTTTC.

The chain employs TRBV5-1 and TRBJ1-6; D not resolved. CDR1 and CDR2 from the germline V gene are SGHRS and YFSETQ. The CDR3 loop spans 15 amino acids. Deletions cut 0 bases from V and 7 bases from J, with 11 bases between. CDR3 residues: CASSLAARSNSPLHF. As DNA, the CDR3 is TGCGCCAGCAGCTTGGCCGCCCGGTCGAATTCACCCCTCCACTTT.

V usage is TRBV5-1 and J usage is TRBJ1-1, with 7 bases identical to TRBD1. The V and J ends lost 0 bases and 6 bases, in that order; junction bases with no gene match: 5. CDR1 and CDR2 from the germline V gene are SGHRS and YFSETQ. The CDR3 totals 14 residues. In DNA, the CDR3 is TGCGCCAGCAGCTTGGGGCAGGGGGGCGCTGAAGCTTTCTTT. As protein: CASSLGQGGAEAFF.

The V call is TRBV7-8, the J call TRBJ2-3; D remains ambiguous. Deletions cut 3 bases from V and 5 bases from J, with 18 bases between. Germline CDR1 is SGHVS and CDR2 is FQNEAQ. CDR3 length: 16 residues. The CDR3 region is CASSFPFARQGDTQYF. Written as DNA, the CDR3 is TGTGCCAGCAGCTTTCCCTTCGCGAGGCAAGGAGATACGCAGTATTTT.

The CDR3 region is CASKGQGTSGSGEQYF. CDR3 coding DNA: TGTGCCAGCAAGGGGCAGGGGACTAGCGGGAGTGGTGAGCAGTACTTC. This chain connects TRBV28 to TRBJ2-7, with 14 bases identical to TRBD2. There are 16 residues in the CDR3. V lost 7 bases and J lost 7; bases outside the gene matches: 12. Germline CDR1 MDHEN, CDR2 SYDVKM.

This chain's CDR3 is CASSTTGNQPQHF. The CDR3 bases are TGTGCCAGCTCGACGACAGGCAATCAGCCCCAGCATTTT. The gene calls are TRBV18 and TRBJ1-5; possible D gene TRBD1, 5 bases. Germline CDR1 KGHSH, CDR2 LQKENI. The CDR3 spans 13 residues. The V end lost 6 bases, the J end lost 2 bases, and 8 bases lay between the germline ends. The full variable domain, completed using reference TRBV18 and TRBJ1-5, is NAGVMQNPRHLVRRRGQEARLRCSPMKGHSHVYWYRQLPEEGLKFMVYLQKENIIDESGMPKERFSAEFPKEGPSILRIQQVVRGDSAAYFCASSTTGNQPQHFGDGTRLSIL.

This clone turned up a few times. Other DNA sequences in the same sample also yield this CDR3. The V and J genes are TRBV6-6 and TRBJ1-1; possible D gene TRBD1, 5 bases. The V gene's germline CDR1 is MNHNY and CDR2 SVGAGI (reference sequence). The CDR3 contains 14 residues. V was cut by 6 bases and J by 1 base, with 12 bases left in between. This CDR3 reads CASSPPGGNTEAFF. CDR3 nucleotides: TGTGCCAGCAGCCCCCCCGGGGGGAACACTGAAGCTTTCTTT.